These T cell receptor beta chains were read from a single sample in a study of radiotherapy plus CTLA-4 blockade in lung cancer. TCRdb's copy holds only in-frame clones and misses some; the assay was immunoSEQ multiplex PCR. The data show tens of thousands of clones, with about 85% seen just once and 25% to 30% held by the top ten. The material sequenced was peripheral blood, taken from a patient treated with radiotherapy plus ipilimumab. The receptors originated from a human donor with non-small cell lung cancer whose response to radiotherapy plus ipilimumab could not be evaluated. Both conserved end residues are part of each CDR3. Fields, in order: J gene, V gene, CDR3 length, clone size, D gene, CDR3 protein, CDR3 DNA. The D gene is left open where the match is weak. Clone size, where shown, is once, few, many, or a class for clones that have expanded.

>TRBJ1-6|TRBV7-2|14|-|-
CASSFNSVVSPLHF
TGTGCCAGCAGCTTTAACAGTGTTGTCTCACCCCTCCACTTT
>TRBJ2-1|TRBV6-5|14|-|TRBD1
CANYRGTSYNEQFF
TGTGCCAACTACAGGGGTACCTCCTACAATGAGCAGTTCTTC
>TRBJ2-7|TRBV29-1|12|once|TRBD1
CSVGRDSQEQYF
TGCAGCGTTGGACGGGACAGCCAGGAGCAGTACTTC
>TRBJ2-7|TRBV6-5|11|-|-
CATARGLEQYF
TGTGCCACCGCGCGGGGCCTCGAGCAGTACTTC
>TRBJ2-7|TRBV29-1|14|-|-
CSVGGGPGKYEQYF
TGCAGCGTTGGGGGCGGCCCTGGGAAGTACGAGCAGTACTTC
>TRBJ2-2|TRBV29-1|14|-|TRBD1
CSVGGQGGVGELFF
TGCAGCGTGGGCGGACAGGGTGGGGTAGGGGAGCTGTTTTTT
>TRBJ2-1|TRBV6-5|16|once|TRBD2
CASSYSRTSGFDEQFF
TGTGCCAGCAGTTACAGTAGGACTAGCGGGTTCGATGAGCAGTTCTTC
>TRBJ2-1|TRBV19|14|-|-
CASSKWESYNEQFF
TGTGCCAGTAGTAAGTGGGAGTCGTACAATGAGCAGTTCTTC
>TRBJ2-3|TRBV5-1|13|-|-
CASRRDVGDTQYF
TGCGCCAGCAGGAGGGATGTGGGAGATACGCAGTATTTT
>TRBJ2-7|TRBV7-3|15|-|-
CASSPRWTGAYEQYF
TGTGCCAGCAGCCCCCGCTGGACGGGGGCCTACGAGCAGTACTTC
>TRBJ1-3|TRBV5-1|14|-|TRBD1
CASGTGGFKDTIYF
TGCGCCAGCGGGACAGGGGGGTTTAAAGACACCATATATTTT
>TRBJ2-7|TRBV6-8|15|-|-
CASLDTTGSNYEQYF
TGTGCCAGCCTTGATACGACAGGATCTAACTACGAGCAGTACTTC
>TRBJ2-7|TRBV29-1|12|-|-
CSGMSSGDEQYF
TGCAGCGGGATGAGTAGCGGAGACGAGCAGTACTTC
>TRBJ1-1|TRBV9|13|-|-
CASSVQDVTEAFF
TGTGCCAGCAGCGTACAGGATGTCACTGAAGCTTTCTTT
>TRBJ2-2|TRBV9|17|-|-
CASSVPGPSDNTGELFF
TGTGCCAGCAGCGTACCCGGACCTAGCGACAACACCGGGGAGCTGTTTTTT
>TRBJ2-3|TRBV6-6|13|-|-
CASSKDSSDTQYF
TGTGCCAGCAGTAAGGACAGTTCAGATACGCAGTATTTT
>TRBJ2-3|TRBV27|15|-|TRBD1
CASSPRDREWDTQYF
TGTGCCAGCAGTCCCCGGGACAGGGAATGGGATACGCAGTATTTT
>TRBJ2-7|TRBV7-2|13|-|-
CASSMTVSYEQYF
TGTGCCAGCAGCATGACTGTATCCTACGAGCAGTACTTC
>TRBJ2-2|TRBV23-1|18|-|-
CASSPRAATQTNTGELFF
TGCGCCAGCAGTCCTAGAGCAGCGACCCAAACGAACACCGGGGAGCTGTTTTTT
>TRBJ1-4|TRBV6-5|14|once|-
CASRGEGRGEKLFF
TGTGCCAGCAGAGGGGAAGGTCGTGGTGAAAAACTGTTTTTT
>TRBJ2-5|TRBV6-6|13|few|-
CASRLQIQETQYF
TGTGCCAGCAGGCTCCAGATCCAAGAGACCCAGTACTTC
>TRBJ2-3|TRBV7-2|15|-|TRBD1
CASSLGGTGVDTQYF
TGTGCCAGCAGCTTGGGCGGGACAGGGGTAGATACGCAGTATTTT
>TRBJ2-1|TRBV9|13|-|TRBD2
CASSPIAGMEQFF
TGTGCCAGCAGCCCCATAGCGGGAATGGAGCAGTTCTTC
>TRBJ2-1|TRBV4-3|14|-|-
CASSQGFVDFEQFF
TGCGCCAGCAGCCAAGGATTTGTTGACTTTGAGCAGTTCTTC
>TRBJ2-7|TRBV28|15|-|-
CASSPELVLSYEQYF
TGTGCCAGCAGTCCCGAGCTTGTCCTCTCCTACGAGCAGTACTTC
>TRBJ1-5|TRBV28|12|-|-
CASSLTDQPQHF
TGTGCCAGCAGTTTGACAGATCAGCCCCAGCATTTT
>TRBJ2-1|TRBV11-2|15|-|-
CASSIKDAAVGEQFF
TGTGCCAGCAGCATAAAGGATGCGGCGGTCGGCGAGCAGTTCTTC
>TRBJ2-7|TRBV27|15|-|TRBD2
CASSILAGPSYEQYF
TGTGCCAGCAGTATTCTAGCGGGGCCCTCCTACGAGCAGTACTTC
>TRBJ2-3|TRBV5-1|17|-|TRBD2
CASSLWGASGGLDTQYF
TGCGCCAGCAGCTTGTGGGGTGCCTCGGGAGGTCTGGATACGCAGTATTTT
>TRBJ2-1|TRBV5-1|14|-|TRBD2
CASKSSGSSAEQFF
TGCGCCAGCAAGTCCAGCGGGAGTTCTGCTGAGCAGTTCTTC
>TRBJ2-7|TRBV28|13|-|TRBD1
CASRTGGSYEQYF
TGTGCCAGCCGGACAGGGGGGTCCTACGAGCAGTACTTC
>TRBJ2-7|TRBV28|15|-|TRBD1
CASSATGTGGFEQYF
TGTGCCAGCAGTGCGACCGGGACAGGGGGCTTCGAGCAGTACTTC
>TRBJ2-1|TRBV5-1|14|-|-
CASSPLEGEAEQFF
TGCGCCAGCAGCCCCCTAGAGGGAGAGGCTGAGCAGTTCTTC
>TRBJ1-2|TRBV7-3|15|-|-
CASSLSRQTGYGYTF
TGTGCCAGCAGCTTAAGTCGGCAGACTGGATATGGCTACACCTTC
>TRBJ2-7|TRBV7-9|17|-|-
CASSLAPLGLGGYEQYF
TGTGCCAGCAGCTTAGCCCCGTTAGGCCTAGGGGGTTACGAGCAGTACTTC
>TRBJ2-7|TRBV28|12|-|-
CASSSPLYEQYF
TGTGCCAGCAGTTCCCCCCTCTACGAGCAGTACTTC
>TRBJ2-7|TRBV29-1|17|-|TRBD2
CSVDPGTSGPSSYEQYF
TGCAGCGTTGACCCCGGGACTAGCGGGCCCAGCTCCTACGAGCAGTACTTC
>TRBJ1-2|TRBV5-1|13|-|TRBD1
CASSLGQGDGYTF
TGCGCCAGCAGCTTGGGACAGGGGGACGGCTACACCTTC
>TRBJ1-2|TRBV6-5|13|-|TRBD1
CASSSTGGWGYTF
TGTGCCAGCAGTTCAACAGGGGGCTGGGGCTACACCTTC
>TRBJ2-7|TRBV7-9|14|-|TRBD1
CASSAGQGNYEQYF
TGTGCCAGCAGCGCCGGACAGGGTAACTACGAGCAGTACTTC
>TRBJ2-7|TRBV29-1|15|-|TRBD2
CSVVVAGGLQYEQYF
TGCAGCGTTGTTGTAGCGGGGGGCCTCCAGTACGAGCAGTACTTC
>TRBJ2-7|TRBV13|15|-|TRBD1
CASSPRRDRDIERYF
TGTGCCAGCAGCCCACGCCGGGACAGGGATATCGAGCGGTACTTC
>TRBJ1-3|TRBV28|16|-|TRBD1
CASWEGGSRRGNTIYF
TGTGCCAGCTGGGAAGGGGGCTCAAGGAGAGGAAACACCATATATTTT
>TRBJ1-1|TRBV18|15|-|-
CASSPSSPGGTEAFF
TGTGCCAGCTCACCGTCCTCCCCGGGTGGCACTGAAGCTTTCTTT
>TRBJ2-7|TRBV28|14|-|TRBD2
CASTSSGKLYEQYF
TGTGCCAGCACCTCAAGCGGGAAACTCTACGAGCAGTACTTC
>TRBJ1-2|TRBV28|17|-|TRBD1
CASSLNDPGQVPLGYTF
TGTGCCAGCAGTTTAAACGACCCGGGACAGGTCCCCCTAGGCTACACCTTC
>TRBJ2-1|TRBV27|12|-|TRBD1
CATRQGWGEQFF
TGTGCCACCAGACAGGGGTGGGGTGAGCAGTTCTTC
>TRBJ1-2|TRBV27|16|-|TRBD1
CASLPRTGGGGYGYTF
TGTGCCAGTTTACCACGGACAGGGGGCGGTGGCTATGGCTACACCTTC
>TRBJ1-2|TRBV23-1|16|-|TRBD1
CASSHYRQGDGYGYTF
TGCGCCAGCAGTCATTATAGACAGGGGGACGGCTATGGCTACACCTTC
>TRBJ2-1|TRBV28|17|-|-
CASSPQTVGASYNEQFF
TGTGCCAGCAGCCCCCAGACTGTAGGGGCCTCCTACAATGAGCAGTTCTTC
>TRBJ2-5|TRBV4-2|16|-|TRBD2
CASSQDSSGSQETQYF
TGTGCCAGCAGCCAAGATTCTAGCGGGAGCCAAGAGACCCAGTACTTC
>TRBJ2-3|TRBV11-2|17|-|TRBD1
CASTDFDRVDSTDTQYF
TGTGCCAGCACCGATTTCGACAGGGTTGATAGCACAGATACGCAGTATTTT
>TRBJ2-3|TRBV5-1|14|-|-
CASSLVGGRDTQYF
TGCGCCAGCAGCTTGGTGGGGGGGCGCGATACGCAGTATTTT